Listed here are 21 T cell receptor beta chains from one sample, sequenced in a study of metastatic and nonmetastatic thyroid tumors. No treatment had been given to any patient before thyroid surgery. With MiXCR, TCRdb reprocessed the PCR reads. Among tens of thousands of clones, about 12% were seen once, and the ten largest hold 7% to 9%. Material for sequencing was tumor tissue. These receptors all come from a female donor with papillary thyroid cancer or a benign thyroid nodule (not recorded which). Some clones in this sample may be carry-over from other donors' samples.

This clone was detected ten times or more. The V gene is TRBV9, the J gene TRBJ1-3; D uncertain. V was trimmed by 0 bases and J by 0 bases, leaving 7 bases between them. Germline V CDR1 and CDR2: SGDLS, YYNGEE. This CDR3 region has 15 residues. Written as DNA, the CDR3 is TGTGCCAGCAGCGTAGGAGCGGTCTCTGGAAACACCATATATTTT. It specifies CASSVGAVSGNTIYF.

This clone was found many times. In the same sample, other DNA sequences code for this CDR3. This chain joins TRBV20-1 and TRBJ2-3; D may be TRBD2 (6 bases). The CDR3 sequence is 11 residues long. Germline V gene sequence: CDR1 DFQATT, CDR2 SNEGSKA (reference sequence). The CDR3 nucleotides are TGCAGCGTCGGGGGTTCAGATACGCAGTATTTT. As protein: CSVGGSDTQYF.

At least ten counts were recorded for this clone. The V call is TRBV3-1, the J call TRBJ2-5; D is perhaps TRBD1 (7 bases). Germline values: CDR1 LGHDT, CDR2 YNNKEL (reference sequence). V lost 8 bases, J lost 7 bases, and 23 bases lay in between. The CDR3 runs to 15 residues. CDR3: CASRPAGTASWTQYF. Written as DNA, the CDR3 is TGTGCCAGCCGCCCGGCGGGGACAGCTTCATGGACCCAGTACTTC.

This clone was recorded at least ten times. The chain combines TRBV28 with TRBJ2-5; possibly TRBD1 for D (8 bases). The germline gives CDR1 MDHEN, CDR2 SYDVKM. With 6 bases removed from V and 4 bases from J, the gap between germline ends came to 21 bases. The CDR3 is made up of 16 amino acids. This CDR3 is CASRLQGGGVRETQYF. DNA for the CDR3: TGTGCCAGCAGGTTACAGGGGGGGGGAGTAAGAGAGACCCAGTACTTC.

Turning to this clone: This may come from a read error, since a much larger clone is one base off. The sample holds other DNA sequences that translate to the same CDR3. The V and J genes are TRBV7-2 and TRBJ2-5; D uncertain. The V end lost 3 bases, the J end lost 2 bases, and 7 bases lay between the germline ends. The germline CDR1 and CDR2 sequences are SGHTA and FQGNSA. The CDR3 sequence is 13 residues long. Written as DNA, the CDR3 is TGTGCCAGCAGCTTGTCTATGCAAGAGACCCAGTACTTC. Translated: CASSLSMQETQYF.

As DNA, the CDR3 is TGTGCCAGCAGTACAGCGGCATCGGACAATGAGCAGTTCTTC. It translates to CASSTAASDNEQFF. The gene calls are TRBV12-3 or TRBV12-4 and TRBJ2-1; TRBD2 might be the D (5 bases). Between the trimmed V and J ends, which lost 5 bases and 5 bases, there was a span of 13 bases. The CDR3 contains 14 residues.

The rearrangement joins TRBV7-2 to TRBJ2-7; 9 bases line up with TRBD1. Trimming at V came to 7 bases and at J to 4 bases, leaving 5 bases not matched to a gene. The CDR3 loop spans 13 amino acids. In germline, CDR1 is SGHTA, CDR2 FQGNSA. CDR3 region: CASTDRGVYEQYF. The CDR3, as DNA: TGTGCCAGCACGGACAGGGGTGTATACGAGCAGTACTTC.

This clone was recorded at least ten times. The CDR3 region is CASRGTSTDTQYF. CDR3 nucleotide sequence: TGTGCCAGCAGGGGTACTAGCACAGATACGCAGTATTTT. V gene TRBV9 combines with J gene TRBJ2-3; unclear D gene. Germline values: CDR1 SGDLS, CDR2 YYNGEE. The V and J ends lost 5 bases and 0 bases respectively, with 7 bases between them. The CDR3 is 13 residues long.

This clone was seen repeatedly, ten times or more. V is TRBV27 and J is TRBJ2-5; D is unresolved. CDR3 size: 13 residues. Trimming took off 4 bases at V and 3 bases at J, with 9 bases between the two ends. Germline V gene data show CDR1 as MNHEY and CDR2 as SMNVEV (reference sequence). CDR3 sequence (DNA): TGTGCCAGCAGTTCCGCGTACAAAGAGACCCAGTACTTC. Protein sequence: CASSSAYKETQYF.

This clone has only a few counts. Being one base from a much bigger clone, this may be a read error. The chain joins TRBV2 to TRBJ2-3; the D is unclear. The germline V gene encodes CDR1 SNHLY and CDR2 FYNNEI. The CDR3 loop spans 15 amino acids. CDR3 DNA: TGTGCCAACAGTGGAACTCAAACTAACACAGATACGCAGTATTTT. As protein: CANSGTQTNTDTQYF.

The V call is TRBV9, the J call TRBJ2-7; the D call may be TRBD1 or TRBD2 (5 bases each). CDR3 length: 17 amino acids. In germline, CDR1 is SGDLS, CDR2 YYNGEE. Trimming took 6 bases from V and 2 from J, leaving 24 bases between them. The CDR3 bases are TGTGCCAGCATCAACGGGGTGGGGACGGTCACCGCCTACGAGCAGTACTTC. Encoded protein: CASINGVGTVTAYEQYF.

The CDR3 loop is CASSLGVVLNTEAFF. In DNA form, the CDR3 reads TGCGCCAGCAGCTTGGGGGTGGTCTTGAACACTGAAGCTTTCTTT. The chain couples TRBV5-1 to TRBJ1-1; D remains unclear. Germline CDR1 SGHRS, CDR2 YFSETQ. Trimming removed 0 bases at V and 0 bases at J, with 9 bases between. The CDR3 loop spans 15 amino acids.

This clone has more than one count but fewer than ten. This chain links TRBV18 with TRBJ2-6; TRBD1 aligns across 9 bases. In germline, CDR1 is KGHSH, CDR2 LQKENI. V dropped 3 bases and J dropped 0; count of bases not matched to a gene: 9. The CDR3 runs to 19 residues. CDR3 loop: CASSPSAGTGSSGANVLTF. The CDR3 DNA reads TGTGCCAGCTCACCTTCCGCCGGGACAGGGAGCTCTGGGGCCAACGTCCTGACTTTC.

This clone was picked up many times. J is TRBJ2-7 and V is TRBV19; tentative D call: TRBD2 (5 bases). The length of the CDR3 is 13 residues. Trimming stripped 2 bases from V and 4 bases from J, with 9 bases between. The germline gives CDR1 LNHDA, CDR2 SQIVND (reference sequence). This CDR3 reads CASSITEGYEQYF. The CDR3 DNA reads TGTGCCAGTAGTATAACCGAGGGATACGAGCAGTACTTC.

This clone was observed many times. The chain links TRBV19 to TRBJ2-5, with D uncertain. CDR1 is LNHDA and CDR2 is SQIVND in the germline V gene (reference sequence). The CDR3 sequence is 14 residues long. Deletions cut 5 bases from V and 4 bases from J, with 14 bases between. The CDR3 DNA follows: TGTGCCAGTAGTCTTGCGGTCACGGCAGAGACCCAGTACTTC. This sequence encodes CASSLAVTAETQYF.

This clone was seen ten or more times. This chain links TRBV28 with TRBJ1-1; weak D call: TRBD1 (6 bases). Germline CDR1 MDHEN, CDR2 SYDVKM. Trimming stripped 6 bases from V and 6 bases from J, with 14 bases between. The CDR3 is 13 amino acids. CDR3 sequence reads: CASRQGVIAEAFF. In nucleotides, the CDR3 is TGTGCCAGCAGACAGGGAGTTATCGCTGAAGCTTTCTTT.

This clone was found a few times. The chain is built from TRBV27 and TRBJ2-5; unclear D gene. This CDR3 is built from 14 residues. Germline loops: CDR1 MNHEY, CDR2 SMNVEV (reference sequence). Trimming removed 10 bases from V and 5 bases from J, with 20 bases in between. The CDR3 protein is CATAPVRMGETQYF. The CDR3 DNA sequence: TGTGCCACCGCCCCCGTCAGGATGGGGGAGACCCAGTACTTC.

Concerning this clone itself: Mismatch with germline at one junction end may stem from a read error. This sequence joins TRBV25-1 and TRBJ1-2; maybe TRBD1 (5 bases). This CDR3 has 13 amino acids. Per germline, CDR1 MGHDK and CDR2 SYGVNS. CDR3 region: CSSSEWGDSAYTF. The CDR3, as DNA: TGTTCCAGCAGTGAATGGGGCGACAGCGCTTACACCTTC.

Of note for this clone: A much larger clone is a single base away; this may be a read error. This chain uses TRBV27 with TRBJ2-7; 9 bases align to TRBD1. Germline CDR1 is MNHEY and CDR2 is SMNVEV (reference sequence). The CDR3 runs 14 residues. CDR3 in amino acids: CASRRQGGNYEHYF. As DNA, the CDR3 is TGTGCCAGCAGGCGACAGGGGGGGAACTACGAGCATTACTTC.

About this clone itself: One end of the junction is discordant with germline, which a read error may explain. CDR3 DNA: TGTGCCAGCACTGAAGAGGCCGGTGAGTCCTACGAGCAGTACTTC. Translated: CASTEEAGESYEQYF. This chain connects TRBV6-1 to TRBJ2-7; D is uncertain. This CDR3 is built from 15 residues. CDR1 MNHNS and CDR2 SASEGT come from the germline V gene.

This clone was seen only a few times. At one boundary the junction diverges from the germline segment, which might be a read error. The V call is TRBV6-1, the J call TRBJ2-7; D gene ambiguous. From germline, CDR1 is MNHNS and CDR2 SASEGT. This CDR3 is built from 14 residues. The CDR3 protein is CASSEPWRKYELYF. The CDR3 bases are TGTGCCAGCAGTGAGCCATGGCGAAAATACGAGCTGTACTTC.